The 21 T cell receptor beta chains in this list originate from one sample, sequenced in a study of T cell responses to AZD1222 COVID-19 vaccine. Assay: immunoSEQ multiplex PCR; the TCRdb copy retains only in-frame clones and omits some. The sample lists about 160,000 clones; around 90% were seen once. The sequenced sample was peripheral blood, obtained on day 0 of AZD1222 vaccination. The receptors derive from an adult in good health.

CDR3: CASSLPHLSGRGTDTQYF. CDR3 DNA: TGTGCCAGCAGCTTACCCCACCTGAGCGGGAGAGGCACAGATACGCAGTATTTT. V usage is TRBV7-9 and J usage is TRBJ2-3; 8 bases align to TRBD2. The V segment lost 2 bases and the J segment 1 base; nucleotides outside the gene matches: 11. The germline V gene has CDR1 SEHNR and CDR2 FQNEAQ (reference sequence). This CDR3 contains 18 residues.

This chain links TRBV9 with TRBJ2-2, with D unclear. V was cut by 2 bases and J by 6 bases, with 8 bases left in between. CDR1 is SGDLS and CDR2 is YYNGEE in the germline V gene. The CDR3 is 13 residues long. The CDR3: CASSVLSSGELFF. The CDR3 coding sequence is TGTGCCAGCAGCGTCTTATCGTCCGGGGAGCTGTTTTTT.

The genes are TRBV19 and TRBJ2-1; D is tentatively TRBD1 or TRBD2 (5 bases each). CDR1 and CDR2 from the germline V gene are LNHDA and SQIVND (reference sequence). Trimming cost V 2 bases and J 6 bases, with 8 bases left between them. The CDR3 length is 13 residues. DNA for the CDR3: TGTGCCAGTAGTATACTCGGGACCAATGAGCAGTTCTTC. Its translation is CASSILGTNEQFF.

This chain uses TRBV30 with TRBJ1-2; D gene ambiguous. The V and J ends lost 3 bases and 3 bases respectively, with 11 bases between them. From germline, CDR1 is GTSNPN and CDR2 SVGIG (reference sequence). The CDR3 spans 13 residues. CDR3 nucleotides: TGTGCCTGGAGGCGTATTGCGGACTATGGCTACACCTTC. Protein: CAWRRIADYGYTF.

The chain joins TRBV7-3 to TRBJ2-1; 9 bases align to TRBD2. CDR1 and CDR2 (germline): SGHTA, FQGTGA. CDR3 length: 16 amino acids. The trim removed 1 base at V and 6 bases at J, leaving 7 bases unmatched. The CDR3 nucleotides read TGTGCCAGCAGCTTAAGGCCTAGCGGGATCCTCAATGAGCAGTTCTTC. This gives the protein CASSLRPSGILNEQFF.

The CDR3, as DNA: TGTGCCAGCAGTCCACGGGTTACGCAGTATTTT. It codes for CASSPRVTQYF. The chain has TRBV28 and TRBJ2-3; unclear D gene. V lost 5 bases and J lost 8, with 8 bases in between. Germline assignment: CDR1 MDHEN and CDR2 SYDVKM. The CDR3 is 11 amino acids. The whole variable domain, filled in from reference TRBV28 and TRBJ2-3, reads DVKVTQSSRYLVKRTGEKVFLECVQDMDHENMFWYRQDPGLGLRLIYFSYDVKMKEKGDIPEGYSVSREKKERFSLILESASTNQTSMYLCASSPRVTQYFGPGTRLTVL.

V usage is TRBV28 and J usage is TRBJ2-3, with 8 bases fitting TRBD2. In germline, CDR1 is MDHEN, CDR2 SYDVKM. This CDR3 has 14 residues. V dropped 6 bases and J dropped 5; count of bases not matched to a gene: 7. The CDR3 DNA sequence: TGTGCCAGCAGCTCTTCGCGGGAGGTAGATACGCAGTATTTT. This gives the protein CASSSSREVDTQYF. The full variable domain, rest sourced from reference TRBV28 and TRBJ2-3, is DVKVTQSSRYLVKRTGEKVFLECVQDMDHENMFWYRQDPGLGLRLIYFSYDVKMKEKGDIPEGYSVSREKKERFSLILESASTNQTSMYLCASSSSREVDTQYFGPGTRLTVL.

This clone appeared once. The chain carries TRBV10-2 and TRBJ1-4; D is unclear. Germline values: CDR1 WSHSY, CDR2 SAAADI. Trimming left V 4 bases short and J 3 bases short, with 12 bases between. The CDR3 has 15 amino acids. The CDR3: CASSGEGRANEKLFF. CDR3 DNA sequence: TGCGCCAGCAGTGGGGAAGGTAGAGCTAATGAAAAACTGTTTTTT.

This clone was counted a single time. This CDR3 is CASTRQNTGELFF. Written as DNA, the CDR3 is TGTGCCAGCACCAGACAGAACACCGGGGAGCTGTTTTTT. The V call is TRBV9, the J call TRBJ2-2; D is ambiguous. The CDR3 sequence is 13 residues long. CDR1 and CDR2 (germline): SGDLS, YYNGEE. The ends were cut back, 6 bases at V and 1 base at J, with 7 bases in the middle.

This chain connects TRBV29-1 to TRBJ2-7; the D gene could be TRBD1 or TRBD2 (5 bases each). The CDR3 totals 13 residues. With 4 bases removed from V and 0 bases from J, the gap between germline ends came to 10 bases. The germline V gene has CDR1 SQVTM and CDR2 ANQGSEA. DNA for the CDR3: TGCAGCGTTGCCGGGGCTAGCTCCTACGAGCAGTACTTC. It codes for CSVAGASSYEQYF.

The chain carries TRBV12-5 and TRBJ1-1; unclear D gene. Trimming left V 2 bases short and J 2 bases short, with 6 bases between. The germline V gene encodes CDR1 LGHNT and CDR2 FRNRAP. The CDR3 consists of 13 residues. This CDR3 reads CASGLRINTEAFF. Written as DNA, the CDR3 is TGTGCTAGTGGTTTGCGCATCAACACTGAAGCTTTCTTT.

The chain recombines TRBV6-5 with TRBJ2-7, with 8 bases fitting TRBD1. The CDR3 spans 14 residues. After removal of 2 bases from V and 7 bases from J, the junction contained 7 bases not matched to a gene. Germline loops: CDR1 MNHEY, CDR2 SVGAGI. The CDR3 region has the DNA TGTGCCAGCAGTTACAGCAGACAGGGGCAGGAGCAGTACTTC. This sequence encodes CASSYSRQGQEQYF.

The CDR3 spells CASSRGRGFDEQFF. The CDR3 DNA reads as TGTGCCAGCAGCAGGGGGCGGGGGTTCGATGAGCAGTTCTTC. The V and J genes are TRBV7-2 and TRBJ2-1, with D perhaps given as TRBD1 or TRBD2 (7 bases each). V lost 5 bases and J 8 bases, leaving 16 bases between the germline ends. The CDR3 spans 14 residues. Germline CDR1 SGHTA, CDR2 FQGNSA.

The rearrangement uses TRBV7-8 and TRBJ2-1, with D hard to call. The germline V gene has CDR1 SGHVS and CDR2 FQNEAQ. V was shortened by 0 bases and J by 8 bases, with 11 bases between the two germline ends. CDR3 length equals 14 residues. This CDR3 is CASSLALMTDEQFF. The CDR3 region has the DNA TGTGCCAGCAGCTTAGCGCTAATGACCGATGAGCAGTTCTTC.

The chain uses TRBV11-2 and TRBJ1-5, with 7 nucleotides matching TRBD1. V dropped 2 bases and J dropped 7; count of bases not matched to a gene: 5. Per germline, CDR1 SGHAT and CDR2 FQNNGV. The CDR3 is 14 amino acids. CDR3 coding DNA: TGTGCCAGCAGCTTAAACAGGGGAAAACAGCCCCAGCATTTT. Protein: CASSLNRGKQPQHF.

The V gene is TRBV24-1, the J gene TRBJ1-2; TRBD1 agrees at 8 bases. Germline assignment: CDR1 KGHDR and CDR2 SFDVKD. V gave up 3 bases and J gave up 5 bases; unmatched junction bases: 7. The CDR3 is 15 residues long. CDR3 residues: CATSDRGTGGYGYTF. The CDR3 DNA reads as TGTGCCACCAGTGATCGAGGGACAGGCGGGTATGGCTACACCTTC.

In DNA, the CDR3 is TGTGTCCCGGACTGGGGCGGGCCTACCTACGAGCAGTACTTC. Translating gives CVPDWGGPTYEQYF. The rearrangement links TRBV6-5 to TRBJ2-7; D is tentatively TRBD1 or TRBD2 (5 bases each). The CDR3 sequence is 14 residues long. The germline gives CDR1 MNHEY, CDR2 SVGAGI.

This clone was detected only once. The chain recombines TRBV30 with TRBJ2-1; D ambiguous. Between the trimmed V and J ends, which lost 4 bases and 13 bases, there was a span of 14 bases. Germline CDR1 is GTSNPN and CDR2 is SVGIG (reference sequence). The CDR3 sequence is 11 residues long. In DNA, the CDR3 is TGTGCCTGGAAAGATGGGAAGCTCCAGTTCTTC. This gives the protein CAWKDGKLQFF.

CDR3: CASSQDEGPYNEQFF. The DNA for the CDR3 is TGTGCCAGCAGCCAGGATGAGGGACCCTACAATGAGCAGTTCTTC. V usage is TRBV3-1 (or the pseudogene TRBV3-2) and J usage is TRBJ2-1, with D perhaps assigned TRBD1 or TRBD2 (5 bases each). The CDR3 is 15 residues long. The V end lost 3 bases, the J end lost 2 bases, and 11 bases lay between the germline ends. Per germline, CDR1 LGHDT and CDR2 YNNKEL (reference sequence).

V usage is TRBV9 and J usage is TRBJ2-2; no firm D call. Germline V gene sequence: CDR1 SGDLS, CDR2 YYNGEE. Trimming took 3 bases from V and 0 from J, leaving 12 bases between them. The length of the CDR3 is 16 residues. The CDR3 sequence is CASSGRLDANTGELFF. In DNA, the CDR3 is TGTGCCAGCAGCGGACGTCTAGATGCGAACACCGGGGAGCTGTTTTTT. Filled out from reference TRBV9 and TRBJ2-2, the complete variable domain reads DSGVTQTPKHLITATGQRVTLRCSPRSGDLSVYWYQQSLDQGLQFLIQYYNGEERAKGNILERFSAQQFPDLHSELNLSSLELGDSALYFCASSGRLDANTGELFFGEGSRLTVL.

This rearrangement joins TRBV28 to TRBJ1-5; a possible D gene is TRBD1 (5 bases). The CDR3 is made up of 16 amino acids. V gave up 4 bases and J gave up 4 bases, with 17 bases separating them. Germline CDR1 reads MDHEN; CDR2 reads SYDVKM. Written as DNA, the CDR3 is TGTGCCAGCAGTTCCCCTCCTATGGGGGAAAATCAGCCCCAGCATTTT. It is translated as CASSSPPMGENQPQHF.